The next 7 T cell receptor beta chains were all read from a single sample in a study of chemoradiotherapy in HPV16-positive cancers. Libraries were prepared by immunoSEQ multiplex PCR; TCRdb keeps only in-frame clonotypes and omits some of them. The sample lists about 9,000 clones, approximately 84% occurring once. Here the sequenced sample was tumor tissue, taken from a patient who underwent chemoradiotherapy. The receptors come from a human donor with HPV-associated anogenital cancer.

The chain has TRBV6-1 and TRBJ1-4; D is unclear. This CDR3 is built from 11 residues. Between the trimmed V and J ends, which lost 5 bases and 3 bases, there was a span of 1 base. Germline assignment: CDR1 MNHNS and CDR2 SASEGT. CDR3 DNA sequence: TGTGCCAGCAGTTCTAATGAAAAACTGTTTTTT. This encodes CASSSNEKLFF.

J is TRBJ2-5 and V is TRBV2; 7 positions match TRBD1. J gave up 2 bases and V 8 bases, and 8 bases lay outside the gene matches. Germline lookup yields CDR1 SNHLY and CDR2 FYNNEI. The length of the CDR3 is 14 residues. The CDR3 loop reads CASGLGTAQETQYF. The CDR3 coding sequence is TGTGCCAGCGGATTGGGGACAGCTCAAGAGACCCAGTACTTC.

The chain uses TRBV6-6 and TRBJ1-1; unclear D gene. Germline values: CDR1 MNHNY, CDR2 SVGAGI (reference sequence). V gave up 0 bases and J gave up 7 bases, with 9 bases separating them. The CDR3 totals 13 residues. The CDR3 DNA reads as TGTGCCAGCAGTTACTCGATAGGATTTGAAGCTTTCTTT. Its protein product is CASSYSIGFEAFF.

The chain links TRBV5-1 to TRBJ2-6, with a tentative D call TRBD1 (6 bases). The CDR3 sequence is 17 residues long. V was pared by 3 bases and J by 1 base, with 14 bases between. Per germline, CDR1 SGHRS and CDR2 YFSETQ. CDR3 in DNA: TGCGCCAGCAGCTCACGACTTCAGGGGTCTGGGGCCAACGTCCTGACTTTC. Translation gives CASSSRLQGSGANVLTF.

V usage is TRBV5-5 and J usage is TRBJ1-1; D unclear. Deletions cut 1 base from V and 2 bases from J, with 12 bases between. CDR1 and CDR2 (germline): SGHKS, YYEKEE (reference sequence). This CDR3 is built from 15 residues. CDR3 sequence: CASSLTYPSNTEAFF. For the CDR3, the DNA is TGTGCCAGCAGCTTGACCTATCCAAGCAACACTGAAGCTTTCTTT.

The rearrangement links TRBV7-8 to TRBJ2-1; the match to TRBD2 covers 12 bases. The CDR3 length is 18 residues. Unmatched junction bases numbered 9, after V lost 0 bases and J lost 6 bases. The germline CDR1 and CDR2 sequences are SGHVS and FQNEAQ. CDR3 nucleotides: TGTGCCAGCAGCTTAGCCTACCGACTAGCGGGAGAGACCAATGAGCAGTTCTTC. As protein: CASSLAYRLAGETNEQFF.

The chain combines TRBV9 with TRBJ1-6, with D tentatively TRBD1 (5 bases). The CDR3 is 15 residues long. V shed 2 bases and J shed 9 bases, with 15 bases lying between them. The germline V gene encodes CDR1 SGDLS and CDR2 YYNGEE. The CDR3 reads CASSVEAGYSSPLHF. The CDR3 nucleotides are TGTGCCAGCAGCGTCGAGGCAGGGTACTCTTCACCCCTCCACTTT.